This record covers a single TCR beta chain. Its antigen is not known. The donors were part of the validation cohort of 95 to 150 subjects. That cohort was separate from the first cohort, which comprised 550 to 750 subjects. The record originates from a study of cytomegalovirus exposure and HLA in healthy donors. Whole-study findings and limits: According to a later analysis, TCR clusters from the first cohort tended to co-occur in the 120 or so validation repertoires. Cytomegalovirus-associated status was assigned to about 150 TCR beta chains. In vitro experiments confirmed that a few CMV-associated chains were specific for CMV antigens.

The CDR3 is 18 amino acids. Germline CDR1 reads ENHRY; CDR2 reads SYGVKD. The V gene end was trimmed by 0 bases and the J gene end by 5 bases; junction bases not matched to a gene: 9. Assay: immunoSEQ multiplex PCR; the TCRdb copy retains only in-frame clones and omits some. The sample has 120,000 to 150,000 clones; approximately 85% are singletons. The sequenced material came from PBMCs. This clonotype originated in a woman in her 30s in good health and CMV-seronegative. This sequence joins TRBV10-3 and TRBJ2-1, with 11 bases lining up with TRBD2. The CDR3 spells CAISESGIAGGPDNEQFF. The CDR3, as DNA: TGTGCCATCAGTGAGTCGGGGATAGCGGGGGGGCCGGACAATGAGCAGTTCTTC.